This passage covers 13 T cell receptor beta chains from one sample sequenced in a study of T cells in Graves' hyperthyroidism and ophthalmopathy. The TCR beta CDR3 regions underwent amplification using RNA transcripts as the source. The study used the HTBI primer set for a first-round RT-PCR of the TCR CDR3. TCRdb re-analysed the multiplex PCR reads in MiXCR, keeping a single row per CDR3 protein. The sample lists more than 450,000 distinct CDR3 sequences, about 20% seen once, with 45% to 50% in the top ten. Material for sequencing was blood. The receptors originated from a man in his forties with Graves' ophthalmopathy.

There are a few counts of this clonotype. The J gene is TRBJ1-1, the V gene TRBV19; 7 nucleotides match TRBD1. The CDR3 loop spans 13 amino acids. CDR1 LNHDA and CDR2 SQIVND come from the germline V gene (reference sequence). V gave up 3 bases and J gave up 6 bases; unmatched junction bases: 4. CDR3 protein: CASSIDRAAEAFF. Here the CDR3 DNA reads TGTGCCAGTAGTATCGACAGGGCCGCTGAAGCTTTCTTT.

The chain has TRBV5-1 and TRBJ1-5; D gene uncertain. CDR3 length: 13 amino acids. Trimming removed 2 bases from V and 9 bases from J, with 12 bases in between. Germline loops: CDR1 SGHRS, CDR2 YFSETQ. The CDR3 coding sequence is TGCGCCAGCAGCTTTGAATCAGATGGGCCCCAGCATTTT. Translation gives CASSFESDGPQHF.

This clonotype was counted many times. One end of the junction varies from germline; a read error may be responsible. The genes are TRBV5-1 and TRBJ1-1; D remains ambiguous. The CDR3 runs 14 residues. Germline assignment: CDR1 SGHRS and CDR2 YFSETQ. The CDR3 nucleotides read TGTGCCAGCAGCTTAGGGCAGCAGAACACTGAAGCTTTCTTT. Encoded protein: CASSLGQQNTEAFF.

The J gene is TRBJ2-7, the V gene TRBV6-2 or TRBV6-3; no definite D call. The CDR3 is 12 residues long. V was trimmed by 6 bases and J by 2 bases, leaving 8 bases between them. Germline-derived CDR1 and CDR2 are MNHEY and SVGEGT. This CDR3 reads CASSQATYEQYF. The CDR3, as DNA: TGTGCCAGCAGCCAGGCCACCTACGAGCAGTACTTC.

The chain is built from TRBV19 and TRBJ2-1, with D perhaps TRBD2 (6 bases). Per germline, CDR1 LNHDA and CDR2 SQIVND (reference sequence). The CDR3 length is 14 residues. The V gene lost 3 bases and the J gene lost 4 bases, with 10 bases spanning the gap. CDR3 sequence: CASSIGAGYNEQFF. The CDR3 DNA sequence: TGTGCCAGTAGTATTGGGGCGGGGTACAATGAGCAGTTCTTC.

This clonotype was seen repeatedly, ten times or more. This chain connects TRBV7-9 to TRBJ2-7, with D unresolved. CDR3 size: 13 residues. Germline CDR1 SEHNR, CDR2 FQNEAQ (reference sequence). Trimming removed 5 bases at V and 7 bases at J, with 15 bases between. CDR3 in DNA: TGTGCCAGCAGCCCCCCGGGCCCACAAGAGCAGTACTTC. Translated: CASSPPGPQEQYF.

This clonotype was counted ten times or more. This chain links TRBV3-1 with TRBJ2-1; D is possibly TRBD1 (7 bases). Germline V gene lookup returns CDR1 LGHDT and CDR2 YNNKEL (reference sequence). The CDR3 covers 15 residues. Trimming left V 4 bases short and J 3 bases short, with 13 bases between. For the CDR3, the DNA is TGTGCCAGCAGCCCAGACAGGGAGGTCTACAATGAGCAGTTCTTC. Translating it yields CASSPDREVYNEQFF.

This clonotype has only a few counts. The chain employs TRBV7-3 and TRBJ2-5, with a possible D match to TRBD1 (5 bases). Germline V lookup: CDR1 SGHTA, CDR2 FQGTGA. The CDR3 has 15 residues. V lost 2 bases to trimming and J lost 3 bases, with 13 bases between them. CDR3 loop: CASSLQGGREETQYF. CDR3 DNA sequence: TGTGCCAGCAGCTTACAGGGCGGACGAGAAGAGACCCAGTACTTC.

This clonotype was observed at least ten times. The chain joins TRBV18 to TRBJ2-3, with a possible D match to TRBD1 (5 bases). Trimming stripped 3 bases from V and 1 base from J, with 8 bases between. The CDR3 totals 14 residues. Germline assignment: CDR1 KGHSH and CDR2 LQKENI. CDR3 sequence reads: CASSPVGGTDTQYF. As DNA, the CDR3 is TGTGCCAGCTCACCGGTAGGGGGCACAGATACGCAGTATTTT.

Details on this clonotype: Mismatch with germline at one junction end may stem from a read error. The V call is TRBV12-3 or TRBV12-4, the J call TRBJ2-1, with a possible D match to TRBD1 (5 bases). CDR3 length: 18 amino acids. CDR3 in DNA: TGTGCCAGCAGTTCCCCCCACGCGACAGTTCTCCTCTACAATGAACAGTTCTTC. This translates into CASSSPHATVLLYNEQFF.

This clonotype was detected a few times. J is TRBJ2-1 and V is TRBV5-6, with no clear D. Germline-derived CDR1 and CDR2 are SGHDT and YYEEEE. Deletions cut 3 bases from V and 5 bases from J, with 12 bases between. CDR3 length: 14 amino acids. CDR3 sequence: CASSWGSLDNEQFF. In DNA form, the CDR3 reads TGTGCCAGCAGCTGGGGTTCGTTGGACAATGAGCAGTTCTTC.

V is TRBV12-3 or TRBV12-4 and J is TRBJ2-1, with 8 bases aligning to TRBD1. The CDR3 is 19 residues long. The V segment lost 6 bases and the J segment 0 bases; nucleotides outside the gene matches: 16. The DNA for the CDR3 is TGTGCCAGCAGAGAGACAGGGGCCAGAACCATGAGCTCCTACAATGAGCAGTTCTTC. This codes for CASRETGARTMSSYNEQFF.

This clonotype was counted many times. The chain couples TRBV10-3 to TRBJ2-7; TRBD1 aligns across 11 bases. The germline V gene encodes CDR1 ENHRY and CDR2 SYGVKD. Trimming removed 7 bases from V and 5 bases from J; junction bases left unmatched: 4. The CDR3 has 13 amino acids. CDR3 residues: CAIKGQGVDEQYF. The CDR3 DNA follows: TGTGCCATCAAGGGACAGGGGGTGGACGAGCAGTACTTC.